A selection of T cell receptor beta chains follows, all from one sample in a study of shared clonotypes between healthy human individuals. Libraries were prepared by immunoSEQ multiplex PCR; TCRdb keeps only in-frame clonotypes and omits some of them. The repertoire holds some 2.1 million clones, with 85% to 95% as singletons. Input material: naive CD4+ T cells sorted from blood. These receptors all stem from a man aged 18-30 years in good health. The CDR3 runs from the conserved cysteine through the conserved F or W. D genes are given only for firm matches. Clone size is given for some rows only: seen once, a few or many times, or a class if the clone is expanded.

V gene	clone size	D gene	J gene	CDR3 protein	CDR3 DNA
TRBV4-1	-	-	TRBJ1-2	CASSQSLLNYGYTF	TGCGCCAGCAGCCAATCTCTACTTAACTATGGCTACACCTTC
TRBV6-1	-	-	TRBJ1-3	CASSQQGSGNTIYF	TGTGCCAGCAGTCAGCAGGGCTCTGGAAACACCATATATTTT
TRBV10-1	-	-	TRBJ2-7	CASSVGGSSYEQYF	TGCGCCAGCAGTGTTGGGGGCAGCTCCTACGAGCAGTACTTC
TRBV28	-	-	TRBJ2-1	CASWGVNYNEQFF	TGTGCCAGCTGGGGAGTGAATTACAATGAGCAGTTCTTC
TRBV7-9	-	-	TRBJ2-6	CASRHGQGSGANVLTF	TGTGCCAGCAGGCATGGACAAGGCTCTGGGGCCAACGTCCTGACTTTC
TRBV2	-	TRBD2	TRBJ2-2	CASSSRTSNGELFF	TGTGCCAGCAGTTCCAGGACTAGCAACGGGGAGCTGTTTTTT
TRBV7-2	-	-	TRBJ2-3	CASSPARMSDTQYF	TGTGCCAGCAGCCCCGCCCGGATGTCAGATACGCAGTATTTT
TRBV6-1	once	-	TRBJ1-1	CASSALLDREAFF	TGTGCCAGCTCAGCGCTCCTAGACCGTGAAGCTTTCTTT
TRBV11-2	-	TRBD1	TRBJ2-5	CASSEQGAQETQYF	TGTGCCAGCAGTGAACAGGGGGCCCAAGAGACCCAGTACTTC
TRBV10-2	-	-	TRBJ1-1	CASSASEHTEAFF	TGCGCCAGCAGTGCGAGTGAACACACTGAAGCTTTCTTT
TRBV10-3	-	-	TRBJ1-4	CAISAKGLGNEKLFF	TGTGCCATCAGTGCTAAGGGCTTGGGTAATGAAAAACTGTTTTTT
TRBV5-1	-	TRBD1	TRBJ2-5	CASSPRTGGSETQYF	TGCGCCAGCAGCCCTCGGACAGGGGGAAGTGAGACCCAGTACTTC
TRBV5-8	-	-	TRBJ1-5	CASSLEGYSNQPQHF	TGTGCCAGCAGCTTGGAAGGGTATAGCAATCAGCCCCAGCATTTT
TRBV9	-	TRBD1	TRBJ2-7	CASSVWTSGRDRGHYEQYF	TGTGCCAGCAGCGTATGGACTAGCGGCCGGGACAGGGGGCACTACGAGCAGTACTTC
TRBV7-9	-	TRBD2	TRBJ2-7	CASSRAGVFDEQYF	TGTGCCAGCAGCCGAGCGGGAGTCTTTGACGAGCAGTACTTC
TRBV21-1	-	-	TRBJ2-7	CASSPRWAGERYEQYF	TGTGCCAGCAGCCCGAGGTGGGCGGGAGAGCGATACGAGCAGTACTTC
TRBV5-1	once	TRBD1	TRBJ1-1	CASSLETTGGHTEAFF	TGCGCCAGCAGCTTAGAGACGACAGGGGGCCACACGGAAGCTTTCTTT
TRBV2	-	TRBD2	TRBJ2-3	CASSRKSGMDTDTQYF	TGTGCCAGCTCGCGCAAAAGCGGGATGGACACAGATACGCAGTATTTT
TRBV30	-	TRBD2	TRBJ2-1	CAWSVRAGAYNEQFF	TGTGCCTGGAGTGTACGTGCGGGAGCCTACAATGAGCAGTTCTTC
TRBV6-5	-	TRBD1	TRBJ1-2	CASSYGQGAGGYTF	TGTGCCAGCAGTTACGGACAGGGGGCGGGCGGCTACACCTTC
TRBV29-1	-	-	TRBJ1-4	CSARYEKLFF	TGCAGCGCCCGTTATGAAAAACTGTTTTTT
TRBV10-3	-	TRBD2	TRBJ2-2	CAISRIAGGGTGELFF	TGTGCCATCAGTCGTATAGCGGGAGGCGGCACCGGGGAGCTGTTTTTT
TRBV28	-	-	TRBJ2-5	CASSLSGINQETQYF	TGTGCCAGCAGTTTATCGGGGATAAACCAAGAGACCCAGTACTTC
TRBV18	-	-	TRBJ1-5	CASSPPSESSNQPQHF	TGTGCCAGCTCACCACCGTCGGAATCTAGCAATCAGCCCCAGCATTTT
TRBV5-4	-	-	TRBJ2-5	CASSLAGRTQETQYF	TGTGCCAGCAGCTTGGCAGGTAGGACCCAAGAGACCCAGTACTTC
TRBV7-9	-	TRBD1	TRBJ2-7	CASDRVGGEQYF	TGTGCCAGTGACAGGGTCGGAGGCGAGCAGTACTTC
TRBV6-1	-	TRBD1	TRBJ1-5	CASHVGTANQPQHF	TGTGCCAGCCACGTCGGGACAGCTAATCAGCCCCAGCATTTT
TRBV5-1	-	-	TRBJ1-5	CASSPDTNQPQHF	TGCGCCAGCAGCCCTGACACTAATCAGCCCCAGCATTTT
TRBV30	few	-	TRBJ2-7	CAWSVRGNEQYF	TGTGCCTGGAGTGTACGTGGAAACGAGCAGTACTTC
TRBV6-6	-	-	TRBJ2-3	CASTLPADTQYF	TGTGCCAGCACACTTCCCGCAGATACGCAGTATTTT
TRBV5-4	-	TRBD1	TRBJ1-6	CASSLGGQENSPLHF	TGTGCCAGCAGCCTGGGTGGACAGGAAAATTCACCCCTCCACTTT
TRBV5-6	-	TRBD2	TRBJ2-5	CASSWDYERDPETQYF	TGTGCCAGCAGCTGGGACTATGAGCGGGATCCCGAGACCCAGTACTTC
TRBV7-2	-	-	TRBJ2-3	CASERVPTDTQYF	TGTGCCAGCGAGAGGGTTCCCACAGATACGCAGTATTTT
TRBV11-2	-	-	TRBJ1-2	CASSARTSSNYGYTF	TGTGCCAGCAGCGCCAGGACCTCCTCTAACTATGGCTACACCTTC
TRBV7-2	-	-	TRBJ2-7	CASSAIAVLSYEQYF	TGTGCCAGCAGCGCCATAGCGGTCCTCTCCTACGAGCAGTACTTC